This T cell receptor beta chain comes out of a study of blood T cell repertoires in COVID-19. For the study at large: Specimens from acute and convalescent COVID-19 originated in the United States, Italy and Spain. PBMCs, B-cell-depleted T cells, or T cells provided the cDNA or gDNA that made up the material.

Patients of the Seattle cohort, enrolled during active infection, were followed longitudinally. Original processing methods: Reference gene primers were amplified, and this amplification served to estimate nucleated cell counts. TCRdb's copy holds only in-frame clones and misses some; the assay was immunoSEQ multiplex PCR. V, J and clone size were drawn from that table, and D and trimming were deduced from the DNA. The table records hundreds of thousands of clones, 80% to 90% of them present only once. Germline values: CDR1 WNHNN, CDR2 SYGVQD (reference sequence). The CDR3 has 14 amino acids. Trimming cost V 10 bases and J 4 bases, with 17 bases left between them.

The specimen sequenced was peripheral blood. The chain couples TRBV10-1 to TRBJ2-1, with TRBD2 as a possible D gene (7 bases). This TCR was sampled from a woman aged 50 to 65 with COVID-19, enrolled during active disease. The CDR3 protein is CATSRGGRYNEQFF. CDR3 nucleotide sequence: TGCGCCACCTCGAGGGGGGGCCGTTACAATGAGCAGTTCTTC.